Sequencing of this T cell receptor (beta chain) was carried out in a study of T cell repertoires in cytomegalovirus infection (dated by TCRdb to between 2018 and 2021). With regard to the full study: The peptide stimulations were aimed at well-studied HLA-B-restricted epitopes as well as recently identified HLA-C-restricted CMV epitopes, whose presentation resists viral immunomodulation. Donor HLA type was relevant to the analysis, because carriage of CMV infection together with the matching HLA type was indicated by public TCR beta signatures.

Including the terminal cysteine and phenylalanine, the CDR3 comprises 14 residues. Only CDR3 DNA is held: 42 bases, read in frame from base 1. V is cut back by 1 base and J by 9 bases, with 4 bases in the junction unmatched. In the germline V gene, CDR1 corresponds to MGHRA and CDR2 to YSYEKL. TCRdb shows the sequencer as Illumina HiSeq 1500. TCRdb trimmed public reads at Q25 via fastp, called clones via MiXCR and kept in-frame beta chains. All rows with the same CDR3 protein become a single entry with the most common DNA and genes. The sample yields approximately 390,000 distinct CDR3 sequences; just under 35% were counted once. The ten largest account for approximately 13% of the sample. This clonotype turned up a few times. The target of this receptor is not known. Nothing much larger sits one base from this clone, and base qualities are not available. Reading the label with the study, this specimen's treatment or condition is: in vitro stimulation with specific CMV peptide epitopes to enrich CMV-specific T cells.

What the work shows at the level of the full study, not this receptor alone: In the ex vivo response, HLA-C-restricted CMV-specific TCR beta clonotypes were dominant, and in two of eight donors the single most frequent clonotype came from this HLA-C-restricted group. In both this cohort and an independent approximately 350-donor cohort, the cumulative frequency of public TCR beta family members distinguished carriers of CMV infection plus the relevant HLA type.

Sequences were derived from cultured PBMCs, sampled from culture after CMV antigen stimulation. This receptor chain uses TRBV4-1 and TRBJ2-1; the junction holds 9 bases that match TRBD2. The receptor was isolated from a human donor in good health (CMV status not recorded). Some clones in this sample may be carry-over from other donors' samples. The DNA sequence is as follows: TGCGCCAGCAGCCAAGTGACTAGCGGAGCTGAGCAGTTCTTC. Translated, this gives CASSQVTSGAEQFF.